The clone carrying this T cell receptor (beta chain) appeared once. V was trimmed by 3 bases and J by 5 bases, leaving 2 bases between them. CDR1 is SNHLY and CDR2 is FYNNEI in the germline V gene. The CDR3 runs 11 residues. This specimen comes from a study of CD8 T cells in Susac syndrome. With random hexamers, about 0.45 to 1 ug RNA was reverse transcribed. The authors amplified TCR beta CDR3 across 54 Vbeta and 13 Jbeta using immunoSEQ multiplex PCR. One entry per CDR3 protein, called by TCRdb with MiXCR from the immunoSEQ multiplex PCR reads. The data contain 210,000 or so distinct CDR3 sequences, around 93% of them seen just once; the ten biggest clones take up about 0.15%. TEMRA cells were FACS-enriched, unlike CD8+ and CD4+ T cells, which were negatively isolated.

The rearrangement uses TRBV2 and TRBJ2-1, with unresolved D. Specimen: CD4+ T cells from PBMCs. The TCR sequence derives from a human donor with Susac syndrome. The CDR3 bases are TGTGCCAGCAGTGATGACAATGAGCAGTTCTTC. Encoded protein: CASSDDNEQFF.